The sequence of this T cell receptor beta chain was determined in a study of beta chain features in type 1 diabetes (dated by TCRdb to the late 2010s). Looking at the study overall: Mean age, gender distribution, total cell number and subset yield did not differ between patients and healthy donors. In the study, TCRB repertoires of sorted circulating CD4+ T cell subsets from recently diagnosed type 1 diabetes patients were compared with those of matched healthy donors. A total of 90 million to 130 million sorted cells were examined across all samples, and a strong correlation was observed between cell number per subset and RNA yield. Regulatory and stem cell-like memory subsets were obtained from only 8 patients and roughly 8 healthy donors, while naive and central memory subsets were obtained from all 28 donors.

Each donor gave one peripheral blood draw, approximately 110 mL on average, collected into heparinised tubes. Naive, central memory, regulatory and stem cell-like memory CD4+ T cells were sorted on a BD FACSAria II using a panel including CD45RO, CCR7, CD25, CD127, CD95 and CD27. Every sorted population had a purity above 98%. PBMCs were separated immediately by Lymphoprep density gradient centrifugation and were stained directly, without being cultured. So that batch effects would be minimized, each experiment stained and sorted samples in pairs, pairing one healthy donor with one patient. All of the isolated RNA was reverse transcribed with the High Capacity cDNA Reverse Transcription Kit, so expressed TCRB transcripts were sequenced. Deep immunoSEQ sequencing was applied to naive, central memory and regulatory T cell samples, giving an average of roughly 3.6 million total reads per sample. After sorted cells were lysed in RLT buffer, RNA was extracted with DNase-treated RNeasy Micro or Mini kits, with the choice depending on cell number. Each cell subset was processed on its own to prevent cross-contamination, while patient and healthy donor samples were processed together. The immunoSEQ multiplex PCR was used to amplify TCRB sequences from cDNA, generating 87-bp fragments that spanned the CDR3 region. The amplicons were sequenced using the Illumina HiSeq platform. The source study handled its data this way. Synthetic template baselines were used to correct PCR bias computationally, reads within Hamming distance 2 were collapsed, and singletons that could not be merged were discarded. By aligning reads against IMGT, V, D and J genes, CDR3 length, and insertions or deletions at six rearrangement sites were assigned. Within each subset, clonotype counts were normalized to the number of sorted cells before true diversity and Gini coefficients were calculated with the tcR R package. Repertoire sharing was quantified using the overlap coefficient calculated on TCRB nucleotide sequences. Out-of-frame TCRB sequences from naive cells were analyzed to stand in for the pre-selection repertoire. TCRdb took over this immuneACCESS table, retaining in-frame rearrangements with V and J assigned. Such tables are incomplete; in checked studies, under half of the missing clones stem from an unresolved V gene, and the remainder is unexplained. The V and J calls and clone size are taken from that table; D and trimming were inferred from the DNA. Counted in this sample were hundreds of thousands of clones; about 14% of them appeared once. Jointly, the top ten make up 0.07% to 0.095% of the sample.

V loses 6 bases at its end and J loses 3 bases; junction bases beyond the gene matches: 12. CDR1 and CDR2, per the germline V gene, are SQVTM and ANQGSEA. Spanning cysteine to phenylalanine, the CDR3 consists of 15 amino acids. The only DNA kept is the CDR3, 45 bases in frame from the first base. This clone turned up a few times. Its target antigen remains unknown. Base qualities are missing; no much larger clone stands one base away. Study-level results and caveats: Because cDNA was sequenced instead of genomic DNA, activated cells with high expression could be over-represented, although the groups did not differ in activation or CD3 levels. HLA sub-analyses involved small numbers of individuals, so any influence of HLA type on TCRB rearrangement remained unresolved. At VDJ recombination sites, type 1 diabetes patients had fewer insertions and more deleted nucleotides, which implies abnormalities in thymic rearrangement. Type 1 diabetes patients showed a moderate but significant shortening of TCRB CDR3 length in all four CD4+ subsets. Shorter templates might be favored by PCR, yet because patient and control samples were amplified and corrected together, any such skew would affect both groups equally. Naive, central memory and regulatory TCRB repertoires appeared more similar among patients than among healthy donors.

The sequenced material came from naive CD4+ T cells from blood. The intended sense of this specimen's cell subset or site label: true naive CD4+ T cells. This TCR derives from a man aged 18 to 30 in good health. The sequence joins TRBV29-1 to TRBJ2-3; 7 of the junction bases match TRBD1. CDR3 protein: CSVGAPGGGTDTQYF. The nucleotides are TGCAGCGTGGGGGCCCCAGGGGGTGGTACAGATACGCAGTATTTT.